These T cell receptor beta chains were read from a single sample in a study of read filtering for tumor transcriptome and immune sequencing. TCRdb re-derived calls from the reads in MiXCR, one entry per CDR3 protein. Of about 86,000 distinct CDR3 sequences in the sample, about 12% were seen once. Sequenced material: a population of CD138-negative cells sorted from bone marrow. All receptors come from a donor over 35 with multiple myeloma. CDR3s include the opening cysteine and the closing phenylalanine or tryptophan. The D gene is left open where the match is weak. Size tells how often a clone was seen (once, few, many) or the class of an expanded clone, and some rows leave it out.

J: TRBJ2-2
V: TRBV7-3
size: NA
D: NA
DNA: TGTGCCAGCAGCTTAATCGGTCGAGAGCACCGGGGAGCTGTTTTT
CDR3: CASSLIGREHRGAVF

J: TRBJ2-3
V: TRBV10-3
size: many
D: TRBD1
DNA: TGTGCCATCAGTCACGACAGGGCCCGCACAGATACGCAGTATTTT
CDR3: CAISHDRARTDTQYF

J: TRBJ1-5
V: TRBV7-2
size: many
D: TRBD1
DNA: TGTGCCAGCAGCCGCGTGACAGGGGCGTATCTGCCCCAGCATTTT
CDR3: CASSRVTGAYLPQHF

J: TRBJ1-1
V: TRBV5-1
size: many
D: TRBD1
DNA: TGCGCCAGCAGCTTGGTCCCGGGACAGGGCGCCACTGAAGCTTTCTTT
CDR3: CASSLVPGQGATEAFF

J: TRBJ2-1
V: TRBV9
size: many
D: TRBD2
DNA: TGTGCCAGCAGCGGAGGGACTAGCGGGAGTACGAATGAGCAGTTCTTC
CDR3: CASSGGTSGSTNEQFF

J: TRBJ2-7
V: TRBV29-1
size: many
D: NA
DNA: TGCAGCGTCCTCACGGACCATCTCTCCTACGAGCAGTACTTC
CDR3: CSVLTDHLSYEQYF

J: TRBJ2-3
V: TRBV28
size: many
D: TRBD2
DNA: TGTGCCAGCAGTTTTGCTAGCGGGAGGGCCGAGGTGGGCACAGATACGCAGTATTTT
CDR3: CASSFASGRAEVGTDTQYF

J: TRBJ2-3
V: TRBV12-3/TRBV12-4
size: few
D: NA
DNA: TGTGCCAGCAGTTTGGGTCAGGACACAGATACGCAGTATTTT
CDR3: CASSLGQDTDTQYF

J: TRBJ1-5
V: TRBV9
size: many
D: NA
DNA: TGTGCCAGCAGCGTAGATGGAGGGGATCAGCCCCAGCATTTT
CDR3: CASSVDGGDQPQHF

J: TRBJ2-1
V: TRBV13
size: NA
D: NA
DNA: TGTGCCAGCAGCTTCCGGGGAGCTGCCCACAATGAGCTGTCCTTC
CDR3: CASSFRGAAHNELSF